These T cell receptor beta chains were read from a single sample in a study of blood T cell repertoires in COVID-19. The assay was immunoSEQ multiplex PCR, and TCRdb's table has in-frame clones only and misses some. The repertoire holds 490,000 or so clones, with approximately 90% as singletons. Specimen: PBMCs or T cells enriched from blood (not recorded which). These receptor sequences come from a woman between 55 and 75 years old who had recovered from COVID-19. CDR3s include the opening cysteine and the closing phenylalanine or tryptophan. The D gene is left open where the match is weak. A row's size may be missing; if present it is once, few, many or a size class.

clone size: -
J gene: TRBJ2-1
D gene: -
V gene: TRBV16
CDR3 DNA: TGTGCCAGCAGCCCCATGTCACAGTACGCCTACAATGAGCAGTTCTTC
CDR3 protein: CASSPMSQYAYNEQFF

clone size: -
J gene: TRBJ1-2
D gene: -
V gene: TRBV11-2
CDR3 DNA: TGTGCCAGCAGCTTAGTTCCAGGGCATAACTATGGCTACACCTTC
CDR3 protein: CASSLVPGHNYGYTF

clone size: -
J gene: TRBJ2-7
D gene: TRBD1
V gene: TRBV11-3
CDR3 DNA: TGTGCCAGCAGGGCCTCCGGGACAGGGGACGAGCAGTACTTC
CDR3 protein: CASRASGTGDEQYF

clone size: -
J gene: TRBJ2-1
D gene: -
V gene: TRBV18
CDR3 DNA: TGTGCCAGCTCATCAGACAGAGTAGGTGAGCAGTTCTTC
CDR3 protein: CASSSDRVGEQFF

clone size: once
J gene: TRBJ2-6
D gene: -
V gene: TRBV7-8
CDR3 DNA: TGTGCCAGCAGCTTATACAGCTCTGGGGCCAACGTCCTGACTTTC
CDR3 protein: CASSLYSSGANVLTF

clone size: -
J gene: TRBJ1-3
D gene: -
V gene: TRBV6-6
CDR3 DNA: TGTGCCGGCAGTTCACAGGGTCCCCTCTCTGGAAACACCATATATTTT
CDR3 protein: CAGSSQGPLSGNTIYF

clone size: -
J gene: TRBJ2-1
D gene: -
V gene: TRBV6-5
CDR3 DNA: TGTGCCAGCAGTTACTTTGACTCAACCTACAATGAGCAGTTCTTC
CDR3 protein: CASSYFDSTYNEQFF

clone size: -
J gene: TRBJ2-3
D gene: TRBD2
V gene: TRBV27
CDR3 DNA: TGTGCCAGCAGTTGGCGGTCTAGCGGGGGCATAGATACGCAGTATTTT
CDR3 protein: CASSWRSSGGIDTQYF

clone size: -
J gene: TRBJ1-1
D gene: TRBD1
V gene: TRBV20-1
CDR3 DNA: TGCAGTGCTGACAGGGTCCAAGCTTTCTTT
CDR3 protein: CSADRVQAFF

clone size: -
J gene: TRBJ1-1
D gene: -
V gene: TRBV27
CDR3 DNA: TGTGCCAGCAGTTTTGGCAACACTGAAGCTTTCTTT
CDR3 protein: CASSFGNTEAFF

clone size: -
J gene: TRBJ1-4
D gene: -
V gene: TRBV18
CDR3 DNA: TGTGCCAGCTCAACCGGGGAGGGAAGTGAAAAACTGTTTTTT
CDR3 protein: CASSTGEGSEKLFF

clone size: -
J gene: TRBJ2-3
D gene: TRBD2
V gene: TRBV6-6
CDR3 DNA: TGTGCCAGCATCGCGGGGGGGCCGGTAGATACGCAGTATTTT
CDR3 protein: CASIAGGPVDTQYF

clone size: -
J gene: TRBJ1-1
D gene: -
V gene: TRBV29-1
CDR3 DNA: TGCAGCGCCGCGGGGGGTAACACTGAAGCTTTCTTT
CDR3 protein: CSAAGGNTEAFF

clone size: -
J gene: TRBJ2-1
D gene: TRBD2
V gene: TRBV5-1
CDR3 DNA: TGCGCCAGCAGCGAAGGACTAGCGGGGGCCTCCTACAATGAGCAGTTCTTC
CDR3 protein: CASSEGLAGASYNEQFF

clone size: -
J gene: TRBJ2-1
D gene: -
V gene: TRBV30
CDR3 DNA: TGTGCCTGGAGTGTATCAGGGCCTTACAATGAGCAGTTCTTC
CDR3 protein: CAWSVSGPYNEQFF

clone size: -
J gene: TRBJ2-3
D gene: -
V gene: TRBV7-2
CDR3 DNA: TGTGCCAGCAGCCTCAGTTATACGCAGTATTTT
CDR3 protein: CASSLSYTQYF

clone size: -
J gene: TRBJ1-5
D gene: TRBD1
V gene: TRBV27
CDR3 DNA: TGTGCCAGCAGCCTTCGTTCGACAGGGGGTGATAATCAGCCCCAGCATTTT
CDR3 protein: CASSLRSTGGDNQPQHF

clone size: once
J gene: TRBJ1-1
D gene: -
V gene: TRBV24-1
CDR3 DNA: TGTGCCACTCGCGGGCAGAACACTGAAGCTTTCTTT
CDR3 protein: CATRGQNTEAFF

clone size: -
J gene: TRBJ2-3
D gene: TRBD2
V gene: TRBV19
CDR3 DNA: TGTGCCAGTAGTCTCCAAGCGGGGGGGAGCACAGATACGCAGTATTTT
CDR3 protein: CASSLQAGGSTDTQYF

clone size: -
J gene: TRBJ2-5
D gene: TRBD2
V gene: TRBV5-5
CDR3 DNA: TGTGCCAGCAGCTTGTCCCCCGAGGGACTAAGCTCGGAGACCCAGTACTTC
CDR3 protein: CASSLSPEGLSSETQYF

clone size: -
J gene: TRBJ1-1
D gene: -
V gene: TRBV30
CDR3 DNA: TGTGCCTGGAGTGTCGGTATGAACACTGAAGCTTTCTTT
CDR3 protein: CAWSVGMNTEAFF

clone size: -
J gene: TRBJ2-5
D gene: -
V gene: TRBV5-1
CDR3 DNA: TGCGCCAGCAGCTCGGACGGAGGATCCCTTACCCAGTACTTC
CDR3 protein: CASSSDGGSLTQYF

clone size: -
J gene: TRBJ2-3
D gene: TRBD1
V gene: TRBV6-4
CDR3 DNA: TGTGCCAGCGCATCCGGGACAGGGGGCAGGACGGCGCAGTATTTT
CDR3 protein: CASASGTGGRTAQYF

clone size: -
J gene: TRBJ2-5
D gene: -
V gene: TRBV12-3/TRBV12-4
CDR3 DNA: TGTGCCAGCAGTTCGGACAGACGGGAGACCCAGTACTTC
CDR3 protein: CASSSDRRETQYF

clone size: -
J gene: TRBJ2-1
D gene: TRBD1
V gene: TRBV28
CDR3 DNA: TGTGCCAGCAGTCCCCGACAGGGAATGCGCTCCTACAATGAGCAGTTCTTC
CDR3 protein: CASSPRQGMRSYNEQFF

clone size: -
J gene: TRBJ2-7
D gene: TRBD2
V gene: TRBV4-1
CDR3 DNA: TGCGCCAGCAGCCCCCAGGTCGCGGGGGGCCAACGCTACGAGCAGTACTTC
CDR3 protein: CASSPQVAGGQRYEQYF

clone size: -
J gene: TRBJ2-1
D gene: TRBD2
V gene: TRBV9
CDR3 DNA: TGTGCCAGCAGCGGTACCGGGACTATGTACAATGAGCAGTTCTTC
CDR3 protein: CASSGTGTMYNEQFF

clone size: -
J gene: TRBJ1-5
D gene: TRBD1
V gene: TRBV27
CDR3 DNA: TGTGCCAGCAGTCTCCGGACAGGATACAATCAGCCCCAGCATTTT
CDR3 protein: CASSLRTGYNQPQHF

clone size: -
J gene: TRBJ2-3
D gene: TRBD2
V gene: TRBV29-1
CDR3 DNA: TGCAGCGTTGACGCTAGCGGGGTACTTCCACCCACAGATACGCAGTATTTT
CDR3 protein: CSVDASGVLPPTDTQYF

clone size: -
J gene: TRBJ1-2
D gene: TRBD1
V gene: TRBV4-1
CDR3 DNA: TGCGCCAGCAGCCAAGATGAGGCCAGGGGGTTCTACACCTTC
CDR3 protein: CASSQDEARGFYTF

clone size: -
J gene: TRBJ2-1
D gene: -
V gene: TRBV11-2
CDR3 DNA: TGTGCCAGCAGCCCCCGACAGACTGGCGAGCAGTTCTTC
CDR3 protein: CASSPRQTGEQFF

clone size: -
J gene: TRBJ2-3
D gene: -
V gene: TRBV9
CDR3 DNA: TGTGCCAGCAGCGTAGCTTCCCGGGGGGATACGCAGTATTTT
CDR3 protein: CASSVASRGDTQYF

clone size: -
J gene: TRBJ1-2
D gene: TRBD1
V gene: TRBV5-1
CDR3 DNA: TGCGCCAGCAGCTTGGGGGCAGGGACAGGGGATGGCTACACCTTC
CDR3 protein: CASSLGAGTGDGYTF

clone size: once
J gene: TRBJ1-2
D gene: -
V gene: TRBV10-2
CDR3 DNA: TGCGCCAGCTCCTCTACCTTGGGCCATGGCTACACCTTC
CDR3 protein: CASSSTLGHGYTF

clone size: -
J gene: TRBJ2-3
D gene: TRBD1
V gene: TRBV10-3
CDR3 DNA: TGTGCCATCAGTGAGGCAAGGACAGGGGGCAAGGGTACGCAGTATTTT
CDR3 protein: CAISEARTGGKGTQYF

clone size: -
J gene: TRBJ1-1
D gene: TRBD1
V gene: TRBV6-1
CDR3 DNA: TGTGCCAGCAGTGAACGGGACAGCGAAGCTTTCTTT
CDR3 protein: CASSERDSEAFF

clone size: -
J gene: TRBJ1-5
D gene: -
V gene: TRBV7-2
CDR3 DNA: TGTGCCAGCAGCTTAGCCCATAGTGTCAATCAGCCCCAGCATTTT
CDR3 protein: CASSLAHSVNQPQHF

clone size: -
J gene: TRBJ2-1
D gene: TRBD1
V gene: TRBV5-1
CDR3 DNA: TGCGCCAGCAGCTTGTTCGGGACAGGGGGCGATGAGCAGTTCTTC
CDR3 protein: CASSLFGTGGDEQFF

clone size: -
J gene: TRBJ2-1
D gene: TRBD2
V gene: TRBV3-1/TRBV3-2
CDR3 DNA: TGTGCCAGCAGCCATAGTATCGGGGGGGCCTACAATGAGCAGTTCTTC
CDR3 protein: CASSHSIGGAYNEQFF

clone size: -
J gene: TRBJ1-5
D gene: -
V gene: TRBV6-5
CDR3 DNA: TGTGCCAGCAGTTACGGAATAGGGGGTAATCAGCCCCAGCATTTT
CDR3 protein: CASSYGIGGNQPQHF

clone size: -
J gene: TRBJ1-2
D gene: TRBD1
V gene: TRBV11-2
CDR3 DNA: TGTGCCAGCAGCTTAGAGGGACAGGGGTCCTTCGGCTACACCTTC
CDR3 protein: CASSLEGQGSFGYTF

clone size: -
J gene: TRBJ1-5
D gene: TRBD1
V gene: TRBV6-1
CDR3 DNA: TGTGCCAGCAGTGACGGGCAGGGGGCGCATTTAATTGGCAATCAGCCCCAGCATTTT
CDR3 protein: CASSDGQGAHLIGNQPQHF

clone size: -
J gene: TRBJ1-6
D gene: -
V gene: TRBV11-2
CDR3 DNA: TGTGCCAGCACCGAAGCCCCCCAGGGAGGGTCCTATAATTCACCCCTCCACTTT
CDR3 protein: CASTEAPQGGSYNSPLHF

clone size: -
J gene: TRBJ1-1
D gene: -
V gene: TRBV3-1/TRBV3-2
CDR3 DNA: TGTGCCAGCAGCCTTGCAGGGTCCACTGAAGCTTTCTTT
CDR3 protein: CASSLAGSTEAFF

clone size: -
J gene: TRBJ2-5
D gene: -
V gene: TRBV5-4
CDR3 DNA: TGTGCCAGCAGCCCCCCGGGACTTCAAGAGACCCAGTACTTC
CDR3 protein: CASSPPGLQETQYF

clone size: -
J gene: TRBJ2-1
D gene: TRBD1
V gene: TRBV4-1
CDR3 DNA: TGCGCCAGCAGCCAAGCCGGGGACAGAAACAATGAGCAGTTCTTC
CDR3 protein: CASSQAGDRNNEQFF

clone size: -
J gene: TRBJ1-4
D gene: -
V gene: TRBV4-1
CDR3 DNA: TGCGCCAGCAGCCCCCAGGGAGGGAATGAAAAACTGTTTTTT
CDR3 protein: CASSPQGGNEKLFF

clone size: few
J gene: TRBJ1-1
D gene: -
V gene: TRBV3-1/TRBV3-2
CDR3 DNA: TGTGCCAGCAGCCCTACCGGGGGGGGGACTGAAGCTTTCTTT
CDR3 protein: CASSPTGGGTEAFF

clone size: -
J gene: TRBJ1-5
D gene: -
V gene: TRBV30
CDR3 DNA: TGTGCCTGGAGTGTTAAGGGGGTCGGTCAGCCCCAGCATTTT
CDR3 protein: CAWSVKGVGQPQHF

clone size: -
J gene: TRBJ1-2
D gene: TRBD1
V gene: TRBV19
CDR3 DNA: TGTGCCAGTAAAGGCAGGGGGCGAGACTATGGCTACACCTTC
CDR3 protein: CASKGRGRDYGYTF

clone size: once
J gene: TRBJ2-3
D gene: -
V gene: TRBV5-1
CDR3 DNA: TGCGCCAGCAGCTTCCTCTCAGGCCGCGACACAGATACGCAGTATTTT
CDR3 protein: CASSFLSGRDTDTQYF

clone size: -
J gene: TRBJ1-2
D gene: TRBD1
V gene: TRBV28
CDR3 DNA: TGTGCCAGCAGTCTAAGGACAGGGGATGGCTACACCTTC
CDR3 protein: CASSLRTGDGYTF

clone size: -
J gene: TRBJ2-3
D gene: TRBD1
V gene: TRBV5-4
CDR3 DNA: TGTGCCAGCAGCCACACAGGGGGAAGCACAGATACGCAGTATTTT
CDR3 protein: CASSHTGGSTDTQYF

clone size: -
J gene: TRBJ2-2
D gene: -
V gene: TRBV5-4
CDR3 DNA: TGTGCCAGCAGCTTGGGCAGGGTCGGCACCGGGGAGCTGTTTTTT
CDR3 protein: CASSLGRVGTGELFF

clone size: -
J gene: TRBJ1-3
D gene: TRBD1
V gene: TRBV6-5
CDR3 DNA: TGTGCCAGCAAGGACAGGCTGAGCTCTGGAAACACCATATATTTT
CDR3 protein: CASKDRLSSGNTIYF

clone size: -
J gene: TRBJ1-2
D gene: -
V gene: TRBV5-1
CDR3 DNA: TGCGCCAGCAGCTTGGGGGACTTGCGTTATGGCTACACCTTC
CDR3 protein: CASSLGDLRYGYTF

clone size: -
J gene: TRBJ1-5
D gene: TRBD1
V gene: TRBV7-2
CDR3 DNA: TGTGCCAGCAGCTTAGGGACAGGGAGGTCCCAGCATTTT
CDR3 protein: CASSLGTGRSQHF

clone size: -
J gene: TRBJ1-3
D gene: -
V gene: TRBV5-1
CDR3 DNA: TGCGCCAGCAGCCTGGACAGCTCTGGAAACACCATATATTTT
CDR3 protein: CASSLDSSGNTIYF

clone size: -
J gene: TRBJ2-6
D gene: TRBD2
V gene: TRBV9
CDR3 DNA: TGTGCCAGCAGCGTACATGCGGGACTAGCCTCTGGGGCCAACGTCCTGACTTTC
CDR3 protein: CASSVHAGLASGANVLTF

clone size: -
J gene: TRBJ1-2
D gene: TRBD1
V gene: TRBV9
CDR3 DNA: TGTGCCAGCAGCGAACAGGGGGTAGAGTATGGCTACACCTTC
CDR3 protein: CASSEQGVEYGYTF